This T cell receptor beta chain was obtained from a study of human T cells and chemical hapten exposure. A note on this clonotype: Its specificity is unknown.

One entry per CDR3 protein, called by TCRdb with MiXCR from the RACE reads. The sample lists 65,000 to 95,000 distinct CDR3 sequences, about an eighth occurring once. Time point defined: patch test 1, 2 weeks after DPC sensitization. Described treatment: therapeutic diphenylcyclopropenone sensitization with weekly scalp DPC. Donation of samples came from alopecia patients who were 18 to 70 years old and suitable for DPC. Study conclusions and caveats: Each of the donors had alopecia, so their immune responses may not resemble those of healthy people.

This CDR3 spans 12 amino acids. Germline V lookup: CDR1 DFQATT, CDR2 SNEGSKA (reference sequence). Trimming left V 2 bases short and J 5 bases short, with 9 bases between. Material: whole blood, obtained in connection with sensitization to the hapten diphenylcyclopropenone (DPC). This TCR was sampled from a woman aged 55-70 years with alopecia areata. Some clones in this sample may be carry-over from other donors' samples. This sequence joins TRBV20-1 and TRBJ1-2; D not certain. The CDR3 nucleotides read TGCAGTGCTAGACATCCGATTTATGGCTACACCTTC. It codes for CSARHPIYGYTF.